One TCR beta chain is described in this entry. This CDR3 is 14 amino acids long. Trimming left V 4 bases short and J 5 bases short, with 14 bases between. CDR1 and CDR2 from the germline V gene are LNHDA and SQIVND (reference sequence). Produced via immunoSEQ multiplex PCR; TCRdb's table is partial and in-frame only. The sample lists about 220,000 clones, just over 85% occurring once. This entry comes from a study of blood T cell repertoires in COVID-19. The V gene is TRBV19, the J gene TRBJ1-2; no firm D call. This TCR came from a woman in her fifties or sixties with acute COVID-19. The sample taken for sequencing was PBMCs or T cells enriched from blood (not recorded which). DNA of the CDR3: TGTGCCAGTAGTACGACGCAGGTTACTTATGGCTACACCTTC. Amino acid sequence: CASSTTQVTYGYTF.